The 10 T cell receptor beta chains below come from one sample, sequenced in a study of cytomegalovirus exposure and HLA in healthy donors (dated by TCRdb to between 2016 and 2019). Libraries were constructed by the immunoSEQ multiplex PCR assay. For the multiplex PCR, a mixture combining 60 forward primers for TCR Vbeta segments and 13 reverse primers for TCR Jbeta segments was used. TCRdb re-hosts the immuneACCESS table, in-frame sequences only. Its copies lack some clones; in the studies checked, an unresolved V gene accounts for under half of them, and the cause for the rest is not known. This sample comprises 120,000 to 150,000 clones, 60% to 85% of them detected only once. Clones ranked in the top ten supply roughly 3% of the sample. Sequenced sample: PBMCs. The receptor set was obtained from a male donor in good health and CMV-seronegative.

The chain links TRBV15 to TRBJ1-5, with a possible D match to TRBD1 (5 bases). V gave up 0 bases and J gave up 6 bases, with 15 bases separating them. Germline CDR1 is LNHNV and CDR2 is YYDKDF (reference sequence). CDR3 size: 16 residues. The CDR3 bases are TGTGCCACCAGCAGAGATGAAGGGGCGGCCGCTCAGCCCCAGCATTTT. This translates into CATSRDEGAAAQPQHF.

The chain carries TRBV19 and TRBJ1-1; no clear D gene. Trimming removed 11 bases from V and 5 bases from J, with 21 bases in between. In germline, CDR1 is LNHDA, CDR2 SQIVND (reference sequence). The length of the CDR3 is 14 residues. The CDR3 DNA is TGTGCCTGTCTCCCCCGCCGGGGAACGACTGAAGCTTTCTTT. It is translated as CACLPRRGTTEAFF.

This chain joins TRBV19 and TRBJ1-5; 7 bases are a match to TRBD1. This CDR3 region has 19 residues. The germline CDR1 and CDR2 sequences are LNHDA and SQIVND (reference sequence). The trim removed 5 bases at V and 1 base at J, leaving 17 bases unmatched. Here the CDR3 reads CASSPPRDSLRVSNQPQHF. In nucleotides, the CDR3 is TGTGCCAGTAGTCCCCCCCGGGACAGCCTTCGTGTAAGCAATCAGCCCCAGCATTTT.

The genes are TRBV9 and TRBJ1-3; no definite D call. Trimming left V 6 bases short and J 4 bases short, with 14 bases between. CDR3 size: 14 residues. Germline values: CDR1 SGDLS, CDR2 YYNGEE. The CDR3 sequence: CASTAGMSGNTIYF. The CDR3 DNA reads as TGTGCCAGCACAGCGGGAATGTCGGGAAACACCATATATTTT. The entire variable domain, with the rest obtained from reference TRBV9 and TRBJ1-3, is as follows: DSGVTQTPKHLITATGQRVTLRCSPRSGDLSVYWYQQSLDQGLQFLIQYYNGEERAKGNILERFSAQQFPDLHSELNLSSLELGDSALYFCASTAGMSGNTIYFGEGSWLTVV.

In this sample, this clone turned up a few times. The rearrangement links TRBV6-1 to TRBJ2-7; weak D call: TRBD1 (5 bases). CDR3 length equals 15 residues. V was clipped by 3 bases and J by 6 bases, with 18 bases between them. Germline loops: CDR1 MNHNS, CDR2 SASEGT. This CDR3 is CASSEKGRVNFEQYF. For the CDR3, the DNA is TGTGCCAGCAGTGAGAAGGGGCGTGTAAATTTCGAGCAGTACTTC.

There are a few counts of this clone. The V and J genes are TRBV15 and TRBJ1-5; 8 nucleotides line up with TRBD1. CDR1 and CDR2 (germline): LNHNV, YYDKDF (reference sequence). The CDR3 has 15 amino acids. J was trimmed by 1 base and V by 3 bases; bases with no gene match: 2. The CDR3: CATSRDRASNQPQHF. The CDR3 bases are TGTGCCACCAGCAGGGACAGGGCAAGCAATCAGCCCCAGCATTTT.

The CDR3 DNA reads TGCAGCGTTGGTCTCGCGGGAGTAGGTGAGCAGTTCTTC. Protein product: CSVGLAGVGEQFF. The V gene is TRBV29-1, the J gene TRBJ2-1; 7 bases line up with TRBD2. Germline trimming cut 4 bases from V and 9 bases from J; bases unmatched to any gene: 9. The CDR3 totals 13 residues. Germline CDR1 reads SQVTM; CDR2 reads ANQGSEA.

The CDR3 here is CASTAGAGTEAFF. The CDR3 DNA is TGTGCCAGTACGGCGGGGGCGGGCACTGAAGCTTTCTTT. This rearrangement joins TRBV19 to TRBJ1-1; D perhaps matches TRBD1 (6 bases). The CDR3 extends over 13 amino acids. V lost 7 bases and J lost 4, with 13 bases in between. Germline V lookup: CDR1 LNHDA, CDR2 SQIVND (reference sequence).

The chain couples TRBV5-6 to TRBJ1-2, with 7 bases matching TRBD1. V lost 4 bases and J lost 8; bases outside the gene matches: 8. The V gene's germline CDR1 is SGHDT and CDR2 YYEEEE. The CDR3 is made up of 13 amino acids. The CDR3 DNA sequence: TGTGCCAGCAGCCCCCCAGGGGGTAGAGGCTACACCTTC. It translates to CASSPPGGRGYTF.

A few counts support this clone. The CDR3 nucleotides are TGTGCCAGCAGCACGGGACTAGCGGGAGGGTTCTCAGATACGCAGTATTTT. Translating gives CASSTGLAGGFSDTQYF. The V and J genes are TRBV5-8 and TRBJ2-3; TRBD2 matches 16 bases. Germline assignment: CDR1 SGHTS and CDR2 YDEGEE. The CDR3 totals 17 residues. The ends lost 4 bases at V and 4 bases at J; junction bases unmatched: 6.